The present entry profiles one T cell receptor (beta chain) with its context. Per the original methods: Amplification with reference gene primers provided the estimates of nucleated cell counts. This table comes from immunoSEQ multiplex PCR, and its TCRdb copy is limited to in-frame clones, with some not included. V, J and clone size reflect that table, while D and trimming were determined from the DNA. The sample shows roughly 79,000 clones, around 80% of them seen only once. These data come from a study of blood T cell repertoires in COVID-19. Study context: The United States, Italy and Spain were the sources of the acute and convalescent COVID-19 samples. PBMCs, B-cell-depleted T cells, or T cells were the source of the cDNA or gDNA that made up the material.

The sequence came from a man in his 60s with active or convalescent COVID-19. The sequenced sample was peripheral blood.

DNA for the CDR3: TGCGCCAGCAGCCAAGGAGGAGGGAAGAATGAAAAACTGTTTTTT. Translation gives CASSQGGGKNEKLFF. This rearrangement joins TRBV4-1 to TRBJ1-4, with D uncertain. Looked up from germline, CDR1 is MGHRA and CDR2 is YSYEKL. The CDR3 consists of 15 residues. V lost 1 base to trimming and J lost 5 bases, with 11 bases between them.